The TCR beta chain described here comes from a study of T cell changes during pregnancy in multiple sclerosis. This clone came up once. Germline V CDR1 and CDR2: SGHNT, YYREEE (reference sequence). This CDR3 comprises 18 residues. V lost 3 bases to trimming and J lost 0 bases; unmatched junction nucleotides: 9. Using immunoSEQ multiplex PCR, the repertoire was profiled, and TCRdb retains in-frame clones only, with some absent. Among about 61,000 clones listed, 80% to 90% were seen once. Sequenced here: peripheral blood, sampled in the first trimester of pregnancy. This receptor was obtained from a female donor in good health, enrolled as a control in a pregnancy study. This chain uses TRBV5-4 with TRBJ1-6; 7 nucleotides match TRBD1. The CDR3 spells CASSSKDRTSSYNSPLHF. CDR3 coding DNA: TGTGCCAGCAGCTCAAAGGACAGGACGAGCTCCTATAATTCACCCCTCCACTTT.